This T cell receptor (beta chain) was profiled in a study of blood T cell repertoires in COVID-19. At the level of the study: Acute and convalescent COVID-19 specimens originated in the United States, Italy and Spain. PBMCs, B-cell-depleted T cells, or T cells were the source of the cDNA or gDNA that made up the material.

Trimming removed 6 bases at V and 0 bases at J, with 9 bases between. This CDR3 has 14 residues. From germline, CDR1 is MNHEY and CDR2 SVGAGI. Authors' processing steps: Amplification with reference gene primers provided the estimates of nucleated cell counts. Profiling relied on immunoSEQ multiplex PCR, and the TCRdb table lists in-frame clones only, not all of them. V and J calls and clone size are copied from that table; D and trimming were computed from the DNA. The data contain fewer than 200,000 clones, around 83% of them singletons. Sequenced material: peripheral blood. The chain combines TRBV6-5 with TRBJ1-5; unclear D gene. The source is a woman in her 70s with COVID-19, enrolled during active disease. DNA of the CDR3: TGTGCCAGCAGCTTTAGTAATAGCAATCAGCCCCAGCATTTT. It yields the protein CASSFSNSNQPQHF.